One sample yielded the 4 T cell receptor beta chains listed below, sequenced in a study of T cell responses to AZD1222 COVID-19 vaccine. TCRdb's table, derived via immunoSEQ multiplex PCR, lists solely in-frame clones and lacks some. This sample has about 190,000 clones; around 93% occur once, and the top ten carry roughly a tenth. The specimen comprised peripheral blood, sampled on day 0 of AZD1222 vaccination. The receptors come from an adult in good health.

This clone was observed once. This chain uses TRBV27 with TRBJ1-1; D unresolved. Between the trimmed V and J ends, which lost 2 bases and 1 base, there was a span of 8 bases. Germline V gene sequence: CDR1 MNHEY, CDR2 SMNVEV (reference sequence). The CDR3 contains 14 residues. This chain's CDR3 is CASSLTPTNTEAFF. CDR3 DNA sequence: TGTGCCAGCAGTTTAACGCCGACGAACACTGAAGCTTTCTTT.

This clone was seen just once. This chain joins TRBV10-3 and TRBJ1-5; 12 bases map to TRBD1. V was pared by 6 bases and J by 11 bases, with 11 bases of the junction left unmatched. The length of the CDR3 is 15 residues. From germline, CDR1 is ENHRY and CDR2 SYGVKD. The DNA for the CDR3 is TGTGCCATCAGCGGAGGGACAGGGGGCCCAATAGCCCAGCATTTT. It yields the protein CAISGGTGGPIAQHF.

The CDR3 region has the DNA TGTGCCAGTGGCGGGGCCCCCACCTACAATGAGCAGTTCTTC. It specifies CASGGAPTYNEQFF. The chain employs TRBV19 and TRBJ2-1, with D possibly matching TRBD2 (6 bases). This CDR3 has 14 amino acids. In germline, CDR1 is LNHDA, CDR2 SQIVND (reference sequence). V dropped 8 bases and J dropped 2 bases, with 13 bases sitting between them.

The chain is built from TRBV7-8 and TRBJ1-3, with no clear D. Germline V gene sequence: CDR1 SGHVS, CDR2 FQNEAQ. V was cut by 1 base and J by 4 bases, with 5 bases left in between. This CDR3 has 13 amino acids. CDR3: CASSLVGGNTIYF. Here the CDR3 DNA reads TGTGCCAGCAGCTTAGTGGGCGGAAACACCATATATTTT.